This T cell receptor beta chain was captured by sequencing in a study of memory CD4+ T cells and cytomegalovirus serostatus. The study's findings and limits: Each of 67 CMV-associated TCRbeta sequences occurred in one to five individuals.

V shed 2 bases and J shed 2 bases, with 11 bases lying between them. The CDR3 extends over 15 amino acids. Germline V lookup: CDR1 SEHNR, CDR2 FQNEAQ (reference sequence). Data came from immunoSEQ multiplex PCR; TCRdb stores just in-frame clones and leaves some out. This sample has about 60,000 clones; 70% to 85% occur once, and the top ten carry over 2%. Single viable CD3+CD4+CD8-CD45RO+ cells were sorted as the memory CD4+ T cells. Serum IgG to CMV pp150, pp28, p38 and p52 defined serostatus. CD4+ T cells were isolated by positive magnetic selection. Notes on this clone: Antigen specificity is unknown.

The rearrangement uses TRBV7-9 and TRBJ2-3; D may correspond to TRBD1 or TRBD2 (5 bases each). The clonotype originates from an adult in good health and CMV-seropositive. Sequencing used memory CD4+ T cells from blood. In DNA form, the CDR3 reads TGTGCCAGCAGCTTATTCCGGGACCCCACAGATACGCAGTATTTT. The encoded protein is CASSLFRDPTDTQYF.